The entry that follows covers one TCR beta chain sequence. The sample is drawn from a study of human versus mouse CDR3 diversity and MHC coevolution. On the study more broadly: The immunoSEQ assay reportedly detects one in 200,000 T cells.

The germline gives CDR1 LNHNV, CDR2 YYDKDF (reference sequence). Trimming left V 0 bases short and J 11 bases short, with 22 bases between. The CDR3 loop spans 16 amino acids. Clones were sequenced by immunoSEQ multiplex PCR, and TCRdb holds only the in-frame ones, with some missing. The table records 80,000 or so clones, 93% of them present only once. The rearrangement links TRBV15 to TRBJ1-2, with D perhaps TRBD1 (5 bases). This receptor was identified in a person aged 30 to 70 in good health. The sample comprised naive CD4+ T cells from blood. Stated subset: CD45RO-negative CD62L-positive naive CD4 T cells. CDR3 bases: TGTGCCACCAGCAGAGATTTGGGTCGCGGGGCCTCCGGATACACCTTC. Translating it yields CATSRDLGRGASGYTF.